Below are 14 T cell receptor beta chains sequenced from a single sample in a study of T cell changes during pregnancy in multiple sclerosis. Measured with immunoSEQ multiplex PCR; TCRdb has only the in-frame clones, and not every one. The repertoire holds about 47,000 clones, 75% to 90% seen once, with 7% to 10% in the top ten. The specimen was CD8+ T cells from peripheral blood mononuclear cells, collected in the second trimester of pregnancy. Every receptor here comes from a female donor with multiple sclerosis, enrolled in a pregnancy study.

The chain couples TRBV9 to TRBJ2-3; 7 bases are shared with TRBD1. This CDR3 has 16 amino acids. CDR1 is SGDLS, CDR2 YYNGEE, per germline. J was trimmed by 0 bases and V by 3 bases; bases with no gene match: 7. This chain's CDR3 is CASSASGTASTDTQYF. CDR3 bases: TGTGCCAGCAGCGCGTCCGGGACAGCTAGCACAGATACGCAGTATTTT.

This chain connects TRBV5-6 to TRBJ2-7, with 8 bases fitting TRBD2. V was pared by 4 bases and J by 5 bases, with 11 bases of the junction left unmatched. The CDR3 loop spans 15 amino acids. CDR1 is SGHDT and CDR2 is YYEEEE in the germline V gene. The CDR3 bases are TGTGCCAGCAGCCCGGGGGGGGGCGGGGTCCACGAGCAGTACTTC. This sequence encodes CASSPGGGGVHEQYF.

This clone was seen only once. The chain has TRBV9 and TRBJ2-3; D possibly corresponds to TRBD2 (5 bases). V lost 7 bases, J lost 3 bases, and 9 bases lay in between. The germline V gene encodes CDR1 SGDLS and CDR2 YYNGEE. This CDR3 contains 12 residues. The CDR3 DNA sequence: TGTGCCAGCCGGGGATTTACAGATACGCAGTATTTT. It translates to CASRGFTDTQYF. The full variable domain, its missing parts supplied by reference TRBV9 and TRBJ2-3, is DSGVTQTPKHLITATGQRVTLRCSPRSGDLSVYWYQQSLDQGLQFLIQYYNGEERAKGNILERFSAQQFPDLHSELNLSSLELGDSALYFCASRGFTDTQYFGPGTRLTVL.

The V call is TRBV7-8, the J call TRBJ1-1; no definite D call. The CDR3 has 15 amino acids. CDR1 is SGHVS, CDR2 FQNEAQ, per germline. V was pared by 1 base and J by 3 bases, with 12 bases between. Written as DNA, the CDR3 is TGTGCCAGCAGCTTAGTCTACTCTTCGGACACTGAAGCTTTCTTT. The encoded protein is CASSLVYSSDTEAFF.

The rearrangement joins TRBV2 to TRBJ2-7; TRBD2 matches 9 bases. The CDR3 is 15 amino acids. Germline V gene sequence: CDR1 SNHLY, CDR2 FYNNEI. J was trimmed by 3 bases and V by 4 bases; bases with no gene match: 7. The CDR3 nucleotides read TGTGCCAGCAGTGGGGCTAGCGGGGACCACTACGAGCAGTACTTC. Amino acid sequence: CASSGASGDHYEQYF.

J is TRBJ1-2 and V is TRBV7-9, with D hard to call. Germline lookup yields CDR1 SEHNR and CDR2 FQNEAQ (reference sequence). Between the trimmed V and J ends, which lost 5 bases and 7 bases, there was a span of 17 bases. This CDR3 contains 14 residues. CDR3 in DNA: TGTGCCAGCAGCCTCACCGGGTCCGGAGGTGGCTACACCTTC. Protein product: CASSLTGSGGGYTF.

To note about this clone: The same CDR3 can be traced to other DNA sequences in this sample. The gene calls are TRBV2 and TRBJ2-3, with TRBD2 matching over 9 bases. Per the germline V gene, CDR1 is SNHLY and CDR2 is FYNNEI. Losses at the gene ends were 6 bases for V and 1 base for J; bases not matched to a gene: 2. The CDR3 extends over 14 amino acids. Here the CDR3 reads CASRIAGGTDTQYF. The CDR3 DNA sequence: TGTGCCAGCAGGATAGCGGGAGGCACAGATACGCAGTATTTT.

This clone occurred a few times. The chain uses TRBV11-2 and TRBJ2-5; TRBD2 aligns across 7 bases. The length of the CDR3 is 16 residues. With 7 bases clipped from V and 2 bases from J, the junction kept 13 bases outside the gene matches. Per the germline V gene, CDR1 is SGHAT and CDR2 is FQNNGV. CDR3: CASKGWSGGVQETQYF. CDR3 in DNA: TGTGCCAGCAAAGGCTGGAGTGGGGGGGTTCAAGAGACCCAGTACTTC.

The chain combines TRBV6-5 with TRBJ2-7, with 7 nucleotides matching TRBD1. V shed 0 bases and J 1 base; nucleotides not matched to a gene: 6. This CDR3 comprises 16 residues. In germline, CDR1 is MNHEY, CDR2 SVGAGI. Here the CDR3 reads CASSYSIGQESYEQYF. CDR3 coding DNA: TGTGCCAGCAGTTACTCAATCGGACAGGAGTCCTACGAGCAGTACTTC.

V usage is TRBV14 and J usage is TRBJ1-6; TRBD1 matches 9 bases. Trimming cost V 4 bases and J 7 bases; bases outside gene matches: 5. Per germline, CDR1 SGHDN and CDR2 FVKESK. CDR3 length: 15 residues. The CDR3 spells CASSPRTGVNSPLHF. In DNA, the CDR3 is TGTGCCAGCAGCCCAAGGACAGGGGTAAATTCACCCCTCCACTTT.

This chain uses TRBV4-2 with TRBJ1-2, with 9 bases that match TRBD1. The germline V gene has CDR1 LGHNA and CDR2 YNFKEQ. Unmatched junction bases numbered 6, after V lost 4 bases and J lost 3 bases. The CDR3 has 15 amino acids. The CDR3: CASSRRTGEDYGYTF. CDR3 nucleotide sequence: TGTGCCAGCAGCCGTAGGACAGGGGAGGACTATGGCTACACCTTC.

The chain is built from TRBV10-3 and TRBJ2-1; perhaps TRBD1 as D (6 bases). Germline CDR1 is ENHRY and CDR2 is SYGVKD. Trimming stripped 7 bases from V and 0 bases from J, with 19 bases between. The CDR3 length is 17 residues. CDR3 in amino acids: CAITHTDSLSSYNEQFF. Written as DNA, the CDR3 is TGTGCCATCACCCACACGGACAGCCTGAGCTCCTACAATGAGCAGTTCTTC.

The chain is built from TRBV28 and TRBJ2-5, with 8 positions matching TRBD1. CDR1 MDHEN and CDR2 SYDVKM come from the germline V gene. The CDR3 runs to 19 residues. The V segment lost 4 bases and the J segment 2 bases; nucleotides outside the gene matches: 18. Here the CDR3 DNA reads TGTGCCAGCAGTTCGCGGGACAGGCTAAATCTCGTGGGGCAAGAGACCCAGTACTTC. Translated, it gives CASSSRDRLNLVGQETQYF.

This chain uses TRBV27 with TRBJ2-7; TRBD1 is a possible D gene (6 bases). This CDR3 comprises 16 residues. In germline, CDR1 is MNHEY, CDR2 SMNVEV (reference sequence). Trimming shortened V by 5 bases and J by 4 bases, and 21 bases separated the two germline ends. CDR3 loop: CASSLRDNKGPYEQYF. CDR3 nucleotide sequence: TGTGCCAGCAGTCTCCGGGACAACAAGGGTCCTTACGAGCAGTACTTC.